The 28 T cell receptor beta chains presented below share a single source sample, sequenced in a study of cytomegalovirus exposure and HLA in healthy donors. Use of 60 Vbeta and 13 Jbeta primers characterized the PCR. This table comes from immunoSEQ multiplex PCR, and its TCRdb copy is limited to in-frame clones, with some not included. The repertoire has some 150,000 clones, 65% to 75% of them found once; the top ten carry less than 2.5%. Sequencing used PBMCs. Source of these receptors: a human donor in good health.

The rearrangement uses TRBV7-8 and TRBJ1-5, with D perhaps matching TRBD1 (5 bases). This CDR3 spans 17 amino acids. Germline V gene lookup returns CDR1 SGHVS and CDR2 FQNEAQ. V lost 1 base to trimming and J lost 1 base, with 14 bases between them. The CDR3 coding sequence is TGTGCCAGCAGCTTAGGAGTTAGGGGTTTAAGCAATCAGCCCCAGCATTTT. Its protein product is CASSLGVRGLSNQPQHF.

The rearrangement joins TRBV5-3 to TRBJ2-7; D may be TRBD1 (6 bases). TRBV5-3 is known as an ORF, though its function is uncertain. This CDR3 is built from 15 residues. Trimming stripped 4 bases from V and 2 bases from J, with 16 bases between. This chain's CDR3 is CARSPPGHLAYEQYF. CDR3 coding DNA: TGTGCCAGAAGCCCCCCGGGACACCTAGCCTACGAGCAGTACTTC.

The sample holds a few counts of this clone. The chain carries TRBV19 and TRBJ1-1; TRBD1 is a possible D gene (6 bases). CDR1 is LNHDA and CDR2 is SQIVND in the germline V gene (reference sequence). The CDR3 spans 14 residues. V was shortened by 3 bases and J by 1 base, with 9 bases between the two germline ends. The CDR3 region has the DNA TGTGCCAGTAGTATCGGGACATCGAACACTGAAGCTTTCTTT. It specifies CASSIGTSNTEAFF.

This chain joins TRBV10-3 and TRBJ1-1; 7 nucleotides agree with TRBD1. There are 13 residues in the CDR3. V was clipped by 10 bases and J by 3 bases; unmatched bases: 8. Per the germline V gene, CDR1 is ENHRY and CDR2 is SYGVKD. CDR3 loop: CATAGTADTEAFF. CDR3 bases: TGTGCCACCGCCGGGACAGCCGACACTGAAGCTTTCTTT.

CDR3: CASSSGQPNYGYTF. CDR3 bases: TGTGCCAGCAGTTCCGGACAGCCAAACTATGGCTACACCTTC. The genes are TRBV5-6 and TRBJ1-2, with a tentative D call TRBD1 (6 bases). The germline gives CDR1 SGHDT, CDR2 YYEEEE. The CDR3 has 14 amino acids. V lost 5 bases and J 2 bases, leaving 13 bases between the germline ends.

The J gene is TRBJ2-2, the V gene TRBV6-4; a possible D gene is TRBD2 (5 bases). Germline assignment: CDR1 MRHNA and CDR2 SNTAGT. Trimming cost V 6 bases and J 6 bases, with 14 bases left between them. The CDR3 loop spans 14 amino acids. CDR3 protein: CASRAGNVAGELFF. The CDR3 DNA follows: TGTGCCAGCAGAGCCGGGAACGTGGCCGGGGAGCTGTTTTTT.

J is TRBJ1-2 and V is TRBV7-9, with D perhaps matching TRBD1 (6 bases). The germline V and J ends were trimmed by 1 base and 3 bases, with 12 bases remaining between them. The CDR3 is 15 residues long. Germline CDR1 reads SEHNR; CDR2 reads FQNEAQ (reference sequence). CDR3 loop: CASSLGQGLDYGYTF. The CDR3 DNA reads as TGTGCCAGCAGCTTAGGGCAGGGGCTCGACTATGGCTACACCTTC.

V usage is TRBV10-2 and J usage is TRBJ1-4; perhaps TRBD1 as D (6 bases). The CDR3 consists of 15 residues. V was shortened by 4 bases and J by 10 bases, with 19 bases between the two germline ends. Germline-derived CDR1 and CDR2 are WSHSY and SAAADI. The CDR3 sequence is CASSAVGGARGKLFF. The CDR3 nucleotides are TGCGCCAGCAGTGCCGTCGGGGGGGCGCGGGGAAAACTGTTTTTT.

V and J are TRBV7-6 and TRBJ1-1; 7 positions agree with TRBD1. With 2 bases clipped from V and 3 bases from J, the junction kept 9 bases outside the gene matches. Germline CDR1 and CDR2: SGHVS and FNYEAQ. The CDR3 spans 16 residues. In DNA form, the CDR3 reads TGTGCCAGCAGCTTAACGGGACAGAATGTAGACACTGAAGCTTTCTTT. Encoded protein: CASSLTGQNVDTEAFF.

The chain couples TRBV2 to TRBJ2-3, with D tentatively TRBD1 (6 bases). The CDR3 is 12 residues long. Germline lookup yields CDR1 SNHLY and CDR2 FYNNEI. V lost 7 bases to trimming and J lost 6 bases, with 11 bases between them. The chain's CDR3 is CASKGTTDTQYF. In nucleotides, the CDR3 is TGTGCCAGCAAGGGGACAACGGATACGCAGTATTTT.

The chain has TRBV4-1 and TRBJ1-2, with a weak D call TRBD1 (5 bases). Germline V gene data show CDR1 as MGHRA and CDR2 as YSYEKL. The CDR3 extends over 13 amino acids. The V end lost 0 bases, the J end lost 7 bases, and 9 bases lay between the germline ends. CDR3 DNA sequence: TGCGCCAGCAGCCAAGAGACAGACCGTGGCTACACCTTC. This gives the protein CASSQETDRGYTF.

This clone was seen more than once but under ten times. The chain uses TRBV2 and TRBJ2-2; TRBD2 agrees at 8 bases. CDR1 SNHLY and CDR2 FYNNEI come from the germline V gene. Trimming took 4 bases from V and 6 from J; bases not matched to a gene: 16. This CDR3 has 18 amino acids. CDR3 in amino acids: CASSAASGRTWGSGELFF. Written as DNA, the CDR3 is TGTGCCAGCAGTGCTGCTAGCGGGCGAACATGGGGGTCCGGGGAGCTGTTTTTT.

This clone was counted once. At the DNA level, this CDR3 is encoded by other sequences in the same sample as well. V gene TRBV5-6 combines with J gene TRBJ1-2, with D unresolved. V lost 0 bases and J lost 2, with 5 bases in between. This CDR3 region has 13 residues. The germline CDR1 and CDR2 sequences are SGHDT and YYEEEE. The CDR3, as DNA: TGTGCCAGCAGCTTGGGCGGAAACTATGGCTACACCTTC. Translating it yields CASSLGGNYGYTF.

V gene TRBV19 combines with J gene TRBJ2-1; TRBD2 matches at 10 bases. V dropped 6 bases and J dropped 9; count of bases not matched to a gene: 8. In germline, CDR1 is LNHDA, CDR2 SQIVND (reference sequence). The CDR3 has 14 residues. Written as DNA, the CDR3 is TGTGCCAGTAGGTCTAGCGGGGGCCCGGGTGAGCAGTTCTTC. Translation gives CASRSSGGPGEQFF.

The chain recombines TRBV6-5 with TRBJ1-4, with 7 positions matching TRBD1. The CDR3 spans 15 residues. V gave up 2 bases and J gave up 8 bases; unmatched junction bases: 8. Germline-derived CDR1 and CDR2 are MNHEY and SVGAGI. CDR3 DNA sequence: TGTGCCAGCAGTTACGGGAACAGGGGCGGAGAAAAACTGTTTTTT. It translates to CASSYGNRGGEKLFF.

The V gene is TRBV27, the J gene TRBJ1-4; D gene uncertain. This CDR3 has 15 amino acids. Trimming pared 0 bases from V and 5 bases from J, leaving 10 bases between. The germline V gene encodes CDR1 MNHEY and CDR2 SMNVEV (reference sequence). The CDR3 sequence is CASSLSYIPNEKLFF. In DNA form, the CDR3 reads TGTGCCAGCAGTTTATCGTACATCCCGAATGAAAAACTGTTTTTT. Full variable domain (missing parts from reference TRBV27 and TRBJ1-4): EAQVTQNPRYLITVTGKKLTVTCSQNMNHEYMSWYRQDPGLGLRQIYYSMNVEVTDKGDVPEGYKVSRKEKRNFPLILESPSPNQTSLYFCASSLSYIPNEKLFFGSGTQLSVL.

V gene TRBV5-1 combines with J gene TRBJ2-1, with D perhaps matching TRBD2 (6 bases). CDR1 and CDR2 (germline): SGHRS, YFSETQ. Trimming pared 4 bases from V and 7 bases from J, leaving 15 bases between. The length of the CDR3 is 14 residues. CDR3 region: CASSPGNRGNEQFF. The CDR3 nucleotides read TGCGCCAGCAGCCCAGGGAACCGGGGGAATGAGCAGTTCTTC. The full variable domain, in which reference TRBV5-1 and TRBJ2-1 provide the parts outside the CDR3, is KAGVTQTPRYLIKTRGQQVTLSCSPISGHRSVSWYQQTPGQGLQFLFEYFSETQRNKGNFPGRFSGRQFSNSRSEMNVSTLELGDSALYLCASSPGNRGNEQFFGPGTRLTVL.

In DNA form, the CDR3 reads TGTGCTAGTGGTCTAGGACTAGCGGGGGGGGAGACCCAGTACTTC. Its translation: CASGLGLAGGETQYF. The chain recombines TRBV12-5 with TRBJ2-5; 15 bases are a match to TRBD2. The CDR3 sequence is 15 residues long. Per the germline V gene, CDR1 is LGHNT and CDR2 is FRNRAP. V shed 5 bases, J shed 5 bases, and the junction held 3 bases outside the gene matches.

The sample holds a few counts of this clone. The genes are TRBV5-1 and TRBJ2-1; 13 bases align to TRBD2. This CDR3 comprises 17 residues. The ends lost 2 bases at V and 0 bases at J; junction bases unmatched: 2. In germline, CDR1 is SGHRS, CDR2 YFSETQ. In DNA, the CDR3 is TGCGCCAGCAGCTTTGGACTAGCGGGGGCCTCCTACAATGAGCAGTTCTTC. Protein product: CASSFGLAGASYNEQFF.

This clone has just a few counts. The chain has TRBV15 and TRBJ1-4; D is uncertain. Trimming removed 5 bases at V and 8 bases at J, with 9 bases between. The length of the CDR3 is 12 residues. Germline lookup yields CDR1 LNHNV and CDR2 YYDKDF (reference sequence). The CDR3 sequence is CATSLLSEKLFF. The CDR3 DNA reads TGTGCCACCAGCCTTTTGTCGGAAAAACTGTTTTTT.

V and J are TRBV5-6 and TRBJ2-1; 8 bases are a match to TRBD2. V shed 3 bases and J 4 bases; nucleotides not matched to a gene: 3. Germline V lookup: CDR1 SGHDT, CDR2 YYEEEE. The CDR3 length is 14 residues. The CDR3 reads CASSSGLGYNEQFF. The DNA for the CDR3 is TGTGCCAGCAGCTCGGGACTAGGGTACAATGAGCAGTTCTTC.

The genes are TRBV30 and TRBJ2-7; 7 nucleotides agree with TRBD1. Germline loops: CDR1 GTSNPN, CDR2 SVGIG (reference sequence). The CDR3 is 12 amino acids. V was pared by 5 bases and J by 3 bases, with 4 bases of the junction left unmatched. CDR3 in amino acids: CAWGDSFYEQYF. The CDR3 DNA follows: TGTGCCTGGGGGGACAGTTTCTACGAGCAGTACTTC.

J is TRBJ1-1 and V is TRBV5-6; 8 bases align to TRBD1. Germline V gene sequence: CDR1 SGHDT, CDR2 YYEEEE. The ends lost 4 bases at V and 7 bases at J; junction bases unmatched: 9. This CDR3 has 14 amino acids. The CDR3 is CASSADRGWGEAFF. The DNA for the CDR3 is TGTGCCAGCAGCGCCGACAGGGGTTGGGGTGAAGCTTTCTTT.

The rearrangement links TRBV6-1 to TRBJ2-1, with 8 bases lining up with TRBD1. The CDR3 is 15 amino acids. From germline, CDR1 is MNHNS and CDR2 SASEGT. V was pared by 8 bases and J by 4 bases, with 10 bases of the junction left unmatched. CDR3 nucleotides: TGTGCCAGCCTTCTACAGGGGGGAGAGTACAATGAGCAGTTCTTC. Translation gives CASLLQGGEYNEQFF.

The rearrangement links TRBV19 to TRBJ1-2; the D is unclear. V was pared by 1 base and J by 8 bases, with 5 bases between. There are 11 residues in the CDR3. The germline V gene encodes CDR1 LNHDA and CDR2 SQIVND (reference sequence). The CDR3 DNA is TGTGCCAGTAGTATAGGAAGCGGCTACACCTTC. As protein: CASSIGSGYTF. Filled out from reference TRBV19 and TRBJ1-2, the complete variable domain reads DGGITQSPKYLFRKEGQNVTLSCEQNLNHDAMYWYRQDPGQGLRLIYYSQIVNDFQKGDIAEGYSVSREKKESFPLTVTSAQKNPTAFYLCASSIGSGYTFGSGTRLTVV.

The V call is TRBV11-2, the J call TRBJ1-5, with D unresolved. The V end was cut by 1 base, the J end by 1 base, with 5 bases between. The CDR3 totals 14 residues. Germline assignment: CDR1 SGHAT and CDR2 FQNNGV. CDR3 coding DNA: TGTGCCAGCAGCTTAGGGAGGAGCAATCAGCCCCAGCATTTT. Encoded protein: CASSLGRSNQPQHF.

The chain carries TRBV7-9 and TRBJ2-7, with D perhaps TRBD1 (6 bases). Germline lookup yields CDR1 SEHNR and CDR2 FQNEAQ (reference sequence). V was shortened by 4 bases and J by 2 bases, with 12 bases between the two germline ends. The CDR3 runs to 14 residues. CDR3 protein: CASSSPGHPYEQYF. For the CDR3, the DNA is TGTGCCAGCAGCTCCCCGGGACACCCCTACGAGCAGTACTTC.

This clone was detected a few times. The chain employs TRBV18 and TRBJ1-1, with TRBD1 matching 10 bases. The length of the CDR3 is 15 residues. The V segment lost 2 bases and the J segment 4 bases; nucleotides outside the gene matches: 4. Germline V gene sequence: CDR1 KGHSH, CDR2 LQKENI. The CDR3 bases are TGTGCCAGCTCACCAACTGGACAGGGGGTCACTGAAGCTTTCTTT. Translation gives CASSPTGQGVTEAFF.